Below are 21 T cell receptor beta chains sequenced from a single sample in a study of OX40 agonist ivuxolimab in advanced cancers. The protocol was immunoSEQ multiplex PCR, while the TCRdb copy is restricted to in-frame clones and leaves out a portion. The data hold approximately 69,000 clones, with roughly 90% observed a single time. This specimen was CD4+ or CD8+ T cells sorted from blood, taken in a trial of the OX40 agonist ivuxolimab. The origin of the receptors is an adult with an advanced solid tumor such as melanoma, head and neck, liver or kidney cancer.

V usage is TRBV5-1 and J usage is TRBJ2-7; 7 bases agree with TRBD1. CDR3 size: 14 residues. The J segment lost 4 bases and the V segment lost 0 bases, leaving 4 bases of the junction unmatched. The V gene's germline CDR1 is SGHRS and CDR2 YFSETQ. This chain's CDR3 is CASSLVGGGYEQYF. CDR3 nucleotide sequence: TGCGCCAGCAGCTTGGTAGGGGGCGGTTACGAGCAGTACTTC.

The chain couples TRBV5-1 to TRBJ2-1, with TRBD2 identical over 7 bases. V trimming: 3 bases; J trimming: 7 bases; junction bases outside the gene matches: 10. The CDR3 loop spans 15 amino acids. Germline V gene lookup returns CDR1 SGHRS and CDR2 YFSETQ. CDR3 amino acids: CASSSSSGGVNEQFF. The CDR3 DNA reads as TGCGCCAGCAGCTCGTCTAGCGGAGGTGTGAATGAGCAGTTCTTC.

The chain couples TRBV7-2 to TRBJ1-5; D unresolved. Germline V gene sequence: CDR1 SGHTA, CDR2 FQGNSA. This CDR3 has 14 amino acids. Trimming removed 1 base at V and 7 bases at J, with 11 bases between. DNA of the CDR3: TGTGCCAGCAGCTTAGGGGGAGTAGGGCAGCCCCAGCATTTT. Amino acid sequence: CASSLGGVGQPQHF.

The V gene is TRBV7-2, the J gene TRBJ2-6, with D unresolved. Trimming took 5 bases from V and 0 from J, leaving 14 bases between them. CDR1 is SGHTA, CDR2 FQGNSA, per germline. The CDR3 has 17 amino acids. CDR3 in amino acids: CASSREAAYSGANVLTF. The CDR3, as DNA: TGTGCCAGCAGCCGAGAGGCAGCCTACTCTGGGGCCAACGTCCTGACTTTC.

This clone was recorded once. The chain links TRBV11-3 to TRBJ2-7; weak D call: TRBD2 (6 bases). Trimming cost V 5 bases and J 0 bases, with 11 bases left between them. Per the germline V gene, CDR1 is SGHNT and CDR2 is YENEEA. CDR3 size: 14 residues. CDR3: CASSLGLLSYEQYF. The CDR3 coding sequence is TGTGCCAGCAGCCTGGGACTCCTCTCCTACGAGCAGTACTTC.

V and J are TRBV11-2 and TRBJ2-7; unclear D gene. The CDR3 contains 18 residues. Germline CDR1 reads SGHAT; CDR2 reads FQNNGV. The V end was cut by 1 base, the J end by 0 bases, with 19 bases between. The CDR3 here is CASSLVTPGSFRSYEQYF. The CDR3 bases are TGTGCCAGCAGCTTAGTTACCCCCGGTAGCTTTCGCTCCTACGAGCAGTACTTC.

V and J are TRBV14 and TRBJ1-4; D uncertain. This CDR3 region has 17 residues. V was clipped by 4 bases and J by 3 bases, with 18 bases between them. Germline CDR1 is SGHDN and CDR2 is FVKESK. The CDR3, as DNA: TGTGCCAGCAGCCGACGGCTTCCGCGGGGATCTAATGAAAAACTGTTTTTT. The encoded protein is CASSRRLPRGSNEKLFF.

The chain recombines TRBV11-2 with TRBJ2-7, with 8 bases aligning to TRBD1. The CDR3 totals 13 residues. The V gene's germline CDR1 is SGHAT and CDR2 FQNNGV. With V trimmed by 11 bases and J by 0 bases, 6 bases remained unmatched. DNA for the CDR3: TGTGCCGTCGACAGGGGCGACTCCTACGAGCAGTACTTC. This gives the protein CAVDRGDSYEQYF. The variable domain in full, with the rest retrieved from reference TRBV11-2 and TRBJ2-7, is EAGVAQSPRYKIIEKRQSVAFWCNPISGHATLYWYQQILGQGPKLLIQFQNNGVVDDSQLPKDRFSAERLKGVDSTLKIQPAKLEDSAVYLCAVDRGDSYEQYFGPGTRLTVT.

V gene TRBV28 combines with J gene TRBJ2-1; D might be TRBD2 (6 bases). The CDR3 contains 17 residues. CDR1 and CDR2 from the germline V gene are MDHEN and SYDVKM. Deletions cut 3 bases from V and 0 bases from J, with 15 bases between. Here the CDR3 reads CASSFAGSGVSYNEQFF. CDR3 bases: TGTGCCAGCAGTTTTGCGGGGAGCGGAGTCTCCTACAATGAGCAGTTCTTC.

V and J are TRBV19 and TRBJ2-1; TRBD2 matches at 11 bases. Germline trimming cut 1 base from V and 8 bases from J; bases unmatched to any gene: 4. CDR1 LNHDA and CDR2 SQIVND come from the germline V gene (reference sequence). This CDR3 has 15 amino acids. The CDR3 DNA is TGTGCCAGTAGTATAGTTAGCGGGAGGGCCTATGAGCAGTTCTTC. It encodes CASSIVSGRAYEQFF.

The chain couples TRBV10-3 to TRBJ1-1; tentatively, D is TRBD1 (5 bases). Germline CDR1 is ENHRY and CDR2 is SYGVKD. The CDR3 runs 14 residues. V lost 0 bases, J lost 1 base, and 6 bases lay in between. The CDR3 here is CAISESTANTEAFF. For the CDR3, the DNA is TGTGCCATCAGTGAGTCGACAGCGAACACTGAAGCTTTCTTT.

As regards this clone: Other DNA variants within this sample encode the same CDR3. This rearrangement joins TRBV7-2 to TRBJ1-3, with 9 bases that match TRBD1. V was clipped by 1 base and J by 0 bases; unmatched bases: 4. This CDR3 region has 17 residues. Germline V lookup: CDR1 SGHTA, CDR2 FQGNSA. This chain's CDR3 is CASSLGGQGLSGNTIYF. The CDR3 nucleotides read TGTGCCAGCAGCTTAGGGGGACAGGGCCTCTCTGGAAACACCATATATTTT.

The gene calls are TRBV2 and TRBJ2-1, with TRBD2 matching 8 bases. This CDR3 has 16 amino acids. CDR1 is SNHLY, CDR2 FYNNEI, per germline. Trimming took 5 bases from V and 0 from J; bases not matched to a gene: 6. CDR3 region: CASSQGLAGSYNEQFF. The CDR3 nucleotides are TGTGCCAGCAGTCAAGGGCTAGCGGGCTCCTACAATGAGCAGTTCTTC.

This clone was seen more than once but under ten times. The chain combines TRBV28 with TRBJ2-7, with TRBD2 matching over 7 bases. Germline V gene data show CDR1 as MDHEN and CDR2 as SYDVKM. The length of the CDR3 is 12 residues. V lost 5 bases to trimming and J lost 4 bases; unmatched junction nucleotides: 2. Here the CDR3 reads CASSTAGYEQYF. CDR3 nucleotide sequence: TGTGCCAGCAGTACAGCGGGATACGAGCAGTACTTC.

This clone has just one count. This rearrangement joins TRBV11-2 to TRBJ2-5; D call uncertain. The CDR3 has 12 amino acids. Germline V gene data show CDR1 as SGHAT and CDR2 as FQNNGV. With 6 bases removed from V and 5 bases from J, the gap between germline ends came to 10 bases. This CDR3 reads CASRSLVETQYF. The CDR3 DNA sequence: TGTGCCAGCAGAAGCCTGGTGGAGACCCAGTACTTC.

V is TRBV5-1 and J is TRBJ2-3; tentative D call: TRBD2 (6 bases). Trimming took off 4 bases at V and 4 bases at J, with 13 bases between the two ends. There are 14 residues in the CDR3. The germline V gene has CDR1 SGHRS and CDR2 YFSETQ. The CDR3 reads CASSPGERADTQYF. For the CDR3, the DNA is TGCGCCAGCAGCCCGGGAGAAAGAGCAGATACGCAGTATTTT.

V is TRBV2 and J is TRBJ2-1; D ambiguous. Germline-derived CDR1 and CDR2 are SNHLY and FYNNEI. V lost 8 bases and J 0 bases, leaving 17 bases between the germline ends. The CDR3 length is 16 residues. The DNA of the CDR3 is TGTGCCAGCGTCATAGAAAGGGCCAACTCCTACAATGAGCAGTTCTTC. It yields the protein CASVIERANSYNEQFF.

CDR3: CASSATGTPSAKNIQYF. CDR3 in DNA: TGTGCCAGCAGTGCGACCGGGACACCGTCGGCCAAAAACATTCAGTACTTC. J is TRBJ2-4 and V is TRBV28; tentative D call: TRBD1 (6 bases). V gave up 5 bases and J gave up 1 base, with 18 bases separating them. Germline-derived CDR1 and CDR2 are MDHEN and SYDVKM. There are 17 residues in the CDR3.

The chain combines TRBV7-2 with TRBJ1-6; 9 nucleotides match TRBD1. The CDR3 covers 18 residues. V lost 3 bases to trimming and J lost 7 bases; unmatched junction nucleotides: 13. CDR1 is SGHTA, CDR2 FQGNSA, per germline. The CDR3 loop reads CASSFLGQTGTGNSPLHF. The DNA for the CDR3 is TGTGCCAGCAGCTTCCTAGGTCAGACCGGGACAGGGAATTCACCCCTCCACTTT.

The table lists this clone with a count of one. This chain joins TRBV11-3 and TRBJ2-1; a weak D match, TRBD2 (6 bases). Trimming left V 5 bases short and J 8 bases short, with 13 bases between. The CDR3 is 13 amino acids. Germline V gives CDR1 SGHNT, CDR2 YENEEA. As DNA, the CDR3 is TGTGCCAGCAGCCCCGGGACTTCGGATGAGCAGTTCTTC. This translates into CASSPGTSDEQFF.

This clone has more than one count but fewer than ten. The rearrangement joins TRBV6-5 to TRBJ2-7, with 10 bases identical to TRBD1. Losses at the gene ends were 2 bases for V and 3 bases for J; bases not matched to a gene: 1. The germline CDR1 and CDR2 sequences are MNHEY and SVGAGI. This CDR3 comprises 14 residues. This CDR3 reads CASSYRTGGYEQYF. In DNA, the CDR3 is TGTGCCAGCAGTTACCGGACAGGGGGCTACGAGCAGTACTTC.